Below, 6 T cell receptor beta chains from the same sample are listed, as sequenced in a study of cytomegalovirus exposure and HLA in healthy donors. Sequencing used immunoSEQ multiplex PCR; TCRdb keeps in-frame clones, though not all of them. The repertoire consists of over 250,000 clones, with roughly 87% occurring once and the leading ten covering approximately 1.1%. The specimen was PBMCs. The receptors were gathered from a woman aged 30 to 39 in good health and CMV-seropositive.

The V and J genes are TRBV27 and TRBJ1-2, with 7 nucleotides matching TRBD1. The CDR3 consists of 14 residues. Trimming removed 6 bases from V and 4 bases from J; junction bases left unmatched: 8. CDR1 MNHEY and CDR2 SMNVEV come from the germline V gene (reference sequence). This CDR3 reads CASSIRQGGYGYTF. CDR3 bases: TGTGCCAGCAGCATTAGACAGGGCGGCTATGGCTACACCTTC.

J is TRBJ2-7 and V is TRBV7-9, with 14 bases fitting TRBD2. J gave up 4 bases and V 5 bases, and 1 base lay outside the gene matches. From germline, CDR1 is SEHNR and CDR2 FQNEAQ (reference sequence). CDR3 length: 14 residues. Here the CDR3 reads CASSRTSGRYEQYF. The CDR3 DNA follows: TGTGCCAGCAGCCGGACTAGCGGGAGGTACGAGCAGTACTTC.

J is TRBJ2-1 and V is TRBV7-7; D unresolved. Trimming removed 5 bases at V and 6 bases at J, with 14 bases between. The CDR3 contains 14 residues. The germline CDR1 and CDR2 sequences are SSHAT and FNYEAQ (reference sequence). This CDR3 is CASSPSVVGNEQFF. The CDR3 DNA reads TGTGCCAGCAGCCCGTCGGTAGTAGGCAATGAGCAGTTCTTC.

The gene calls are TRBV6-5 and TRBJ2-3; TRBD2 matches at 10 bases. Germline V gives CDR1 MNHEY, CDR2 SVGAGI. The CDR3 sequence is 16 residues long. J gave up 1 base and V 2 bases, and 3 bases lay outside the gene matches. The chain's CDR3 is CASSYLTSGGTDTQYF. The CDR3 DNA reads TGTGCCAGCAGTTACCTAACTAGCGGGGGCACAGATACGCAGTATTTT.

This clone has a single count. This sequence joins TRBV5-1 and TRBJ1-5, with TRBD1 as a possible D gene (6 bases). CDR3 length: 16 residues. Germline CDR1 reads SGHRS; CDR2 reads YFSETQ. The V and J ends lost 4 bases and 0 bases respectively, with 14 bases between them. CDR3 sequence (DNA): TGCGCCAGCAGCACGGGGGGGCCGTCTAGCAATCAGCCCCAGCATTTT. Translation: CASSTGGPSSNQPQHF. Full variable domain (rest looked up from reference TRBV5-1 and TRBJ1-5): KAGVTQTPRYLIKTRGQQVTLSCSPISGHRSVSWYQQTPGQGLQFLFEYFSETQRNKGNFPGRFSGRQFSNSRSEMNVSTLELGDSALYLCASSTGGPSSNQPQHFGDGTRLSIL.

This chain connects TRBV6-1 to TRBJ2-1, with a possible D match to TRBD2 (5 bases). V was clipped by 8 bases and J by 6 bases, with 20 bases between them. The CDR3 runs 15 residues. Germline V gene sequence: CDR1 MNHNS, CDR2 SASEGT. The DNA of the CDR3 is TGTGCCAGCTACTCTGGGCTAGCAGGCGTCAATGAGCAGTTCTTC. Translated, it gives CASYSGLAGVNEQFF.